The source of this T cell receptor beta chain is a study of cytomegalovirus exposure and HLA in healthy donors. With 60 Vbeta and 13 Jbeta primers, the PCR was carried out. Method: immunoSEQ multiplex PCR; TCRdb's copy keeps in-frame clones and lacks some. This sample has some 120,000 clones, with more than 70% found just once. The CDR3 totals 13 residues. The germline CDR1 and CDR2 sequences are MGHRA and YSYEKL. The germline V and J ends were trimmed by 2 bases and 5 bases, with 9 bases remaining between them. The chain carries TRBV4-1 and TRBJ2-5, with D possibly matching TRBD1 (5 bases). The source is a human donor in good health. Sequencing was performed on PBMCs. The CDR3 here is CASSQYRTETQYF. The DNA for the CDR3 is TGCGCCAGCAGCCAATACAGGACGGAGACCCAGTACTTC.